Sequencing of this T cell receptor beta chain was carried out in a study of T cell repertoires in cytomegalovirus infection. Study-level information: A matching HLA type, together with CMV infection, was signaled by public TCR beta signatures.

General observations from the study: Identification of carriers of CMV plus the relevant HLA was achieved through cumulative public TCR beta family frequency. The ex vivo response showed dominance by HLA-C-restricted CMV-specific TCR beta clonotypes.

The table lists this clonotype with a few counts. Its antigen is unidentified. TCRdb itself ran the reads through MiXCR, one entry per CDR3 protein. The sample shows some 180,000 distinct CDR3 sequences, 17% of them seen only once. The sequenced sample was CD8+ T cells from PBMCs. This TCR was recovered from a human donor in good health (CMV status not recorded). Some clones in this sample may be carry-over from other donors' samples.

CDR3 sequence (DNA): TGTGCCAGTATGACAGGGACATATGGCTACACCTTC. This sequence encodes CASMTGTYGYTF. The chain carries TRBV7-2 and TRBJ1-2, with TRBD1 matching 7 bases. After removal of 9 bases from V and 5 bases from J, the junction contained 6 bases not matched to a gene. Germline-derived CDR1 and CDR2 are SGHTA and FQGNSA. The CDR3 extends over 12 amino acids.